A single sample gave rise to the 3 T cell receptor beta chains below, sequenced in a study of graft-versus-host responses after intestinal transplantation. These TCRs' antigens remain unknown. Data came from immunoSEQ multiplex PCR; TCRdb stores just in-frame clones and leaves some out. Of tens of thousands of clones listed, approximately 95% are singletons. This sample comprised unstimulated CD8+ T cells sorted from spleen or lymph node cells, obtained before intestinal transplant. The receptors stem from a human donor who received an intestinal transplant.

The CDR3 DNA reads as TGTGCCAGTAAGGACCTAGCGGGAGGGAACATTCAGTACTTC. Encoded protein: CASKDLAGGNIQYF. V gene TRBV19 combines with J gene TRBJ2-4; 12 bases are shared with TRBD2. CDR1 and CDR2 (germline): LNHDA, SQIVND (reference sequence). The CDR3 is 14 residues long. Trimming at V came to 7 bases and at J to 7 bases, leaving 5 bases not matched to a gene.

V and J are TRBV4-2 and TRBJ2-5; D is perhaps TRBD2 (5 bases). The CDR3 extends over 16 amino acids. V was clipped by 0 bases and J by 4 bases, with 15 bases between them. CDR1 is LGHNA, CDR2 YNFKEQ, per germline. CDR3 sequence: CASSQESTGSGETQYF. CDR3 DNA: TGTGCCAGCAGCCAAGAGTCGACGGGGAGCGGAGAGACCCAGTACTTC.

The V and J genes are TRBV27 and TRBJ1-2; 8 bases line up with TRBD1. Germline V gene data show CDR1 as MNHEY and CDR2 as SMNVEV (reference sequence). The CDR3 is made up of 16 amino acids. V shed 6 bases and J 5 bases; nucleotides not matched to a gene: 14. CDR3 nucleotides: TGTGCCAGCAGACCCTTACTCCCCGGGACAGGATATGGCTACACCTTC. It encodes CASRPLLPGTGYGYTF.